These 23 T cell receptor beta chains share one sample of origin, sequenced in a study of blood T cell repertoires in COVID-19. The table came from immunoSEQ multiplex PCR; TCRdb's copy has only in-frame clones and leaves some out. Counted here are over 85,000 clones, more than 75% occurring once; the ten biggest clones make up less than 3.5%. The source material was peripheral blood. The receptors were gathered from a woman aged 45-59 years with acute or convalescent COVID-19.

The chain employs TRBV18 and TRBJ2-6, with 8 positions matching TRBD1. This CDR3 comprises 16 residues. Per germline, CDR1 KGHSH and CDR2 LQKENI. V shed 1 base and J 4 bases; nucleotides not matched to a gene: 3. In DNA form, the CDR3 reads TGTGCCAGCTCACCACGGACAGGGACCGGGGCCAACGTCCTGACTTTC. This codes for CASSPRTGTGANVLTF.

V and J are TRBV6-5 and TRBJ1-1, with D possibly being TRBD1 (6 bases). The CDR3 extends over 13 amino acids. The ends were cut back, 5 bases at V and 4 bases at J, with 11 bases in the middle. Germline-derived CDR1 and CDR2 are MNHEY and SVGAGI. CDR3: CASSPRGGTEAFF. Written as DNA, the CDR3 is TGTGCCAGCAGTCCAAGAGGGGGCACTGAAGCTTTCTTT.

V is TRBV30 and J is TRBJ2-3; 9 bases align to TRBD2. This CDR3 is 13 amino acids long. Trimming removed 8 bases from V and 2 bases from J; junction bases left unmatched: 5. The germline CDR1 and CDR2 sequences are GTSNPN and SVGIG (reference sequence). CDR3 region: CAGTSRFTDTQYF. CDR3 bases: TGTGCCGGGACTAGCCGATTCACAGATACGCAGTATTTT.

This clone has a handful of counts. The genes are TRBV20-1 and TRBJ2-1; D uncertain. This CDR3 region has 11 residues. Germline CDR1 DFQATT, CDR2 SNEGSKA (reference sequence). The ends were cut back, 6 bases at V and 7 bases at J, with 10 bases in the middle. As DNA, the CDR3 is TGCAGTGCAACGGTCGGGAATGAGCAGTTCTTC. This translates into CSATVGNEQFF.

This chain joins TRBV18 and TRBJ1-1, with no clear D. The germline V gene has CDR1 KGHSH and CDR2 LQKENI. V lost 2 bases and J 1 base, leaving 5 bases between the germline ends. The CDR3 is 13 amino acids. CDR3 nucleotides: TGTGCCAGCTCACCAGCGAAGAACACTGAAGCTTTCTTT. Protein: CASSPAKNTEAFF.

The V and J genes are TRBV4-2 and TRBJ2-2; 15 bases are shared with TRBD2. Unmatched junction bases numbered 7, after V lost 2 bases and J lost 6 bases. CDR3 length: 18 amino acids. Germline V gene sequence: CDR1 LGHNA, CDR2 YNFKEQ. The CDR3 nucleotides are TGTGCCAGCAGCCAACAGGGACTAGCGGGAGGCCCGCCCGGGGAGCTGTTTTTT. Protein: CASSQQGLAGGPPGELFF.

The chain employs TRBV5-1 and TRBJ1-2; D possibly corresponds to TRBD1 (5 bases). The CDR3 length is 12 residues. V lost 4 bases and J 5 bases, leaving 9 bases between the germline ends. Germline CDR1 is SGHRS and CDR2 is YFSETQ. DNA for the CDR3: TGCGCCAGCAGCCCCGACAGTTATGGCTACACCTTC. Protein sequence: CASSPDSYGYTF.

The chain employs TRBV30 and TRBJ1-2; possibly TRBD1 for D (5 bases). The CDR3 is made up of 16 amino acids. Trimming took off 0 bases at V and 0 bases at J, with 14 bases between the two ends. Germline V CDR1 and CDR2: GTSNPN, SVGIG (reference sequence). This CDR3 reads CAWSVQGLPANYGYTF. Here the CDR3 DNA reads TGTGCCTGGAGTGTTCAGGGACTCCCAGCTAACTATGGCTACACCTTC.

This clone was seen only a few times. The rearrangement joins TRBV6-5 to TRBJ2-5, with D hard to call. This CDR3 contains 11 residues. The V end lost 8 bases, the J end lost 0 bases, and 4 bases lay between the germline ends. CDR1 is MNHEY, CDR2 SVGAGI, per germline. The CDR3 DNA is TGTGCCAGCCAGTACCAAGAGACCCAGTACTTC. Translating gives CASQYQETQYF.

A few counts support this clone. This sequence joins TRBV7-2 and TRBJ2-1, with a weak D call TRBD2 (5 bases). Germline CDR1 SGHTA, CDR2 FQGNSA. This CDR3 contains 14 residues. V lost 1 base, J lost 8 bases, and 12 bases lay in between. DNA of the CDR3: TGTGCCAGCAGCTTAGTCCCGGGATGGGATGAGCAGTTCTTC. Translated, it gives CASSLVPGWDEQFF.

This chain's CDR3 is CASSLVGSTEAFF. CDR3 nucleotides: TGCGCCAGCAGCTTGGTGGGGAGCACTGAAGCTTTCTTT. The chain recombines TRBV5-1 with TRBJ1-1, with D hard to call. The V gene's germline CDR1 is SGHRS and CDR2 YFSETQ. CDR3 size: 13 residues. Deletions cut 0 bases from V and 4 bases from J, with 7 bases between.

This clone was observed once. This chain uses TRBV18 with TRBJ2-7; maybe TRBD2 (6 bases). The CDR3 totals 15 residues. Germline values: CDR1 KGHSH, CDR2 LQKENI. Trimming took 3 bases from V and 3 from J, leaving 15 bases between them. The DNA for the CDR3 is TGTGCCAGCTCACCCGGGACTGCGATCTTCTACGAGCAGTACTTC. Encoded protein: CASSPGTAIFYEQYF.

V is TRBV9 and J is TRBJ2-7; 9 nucleotides line up with TRBD2. This CDR3 comprises 14 residues. Germline CDR1 SGDLS, CDR2 YYNGEE. V was clipped by 7 bases and J by 7 bases; unmatched bases: 12. The CDR3 nucleotides read TGTGCCAGCGGCGGTGAGGCGGGAGGGGGTGAGCAGTACTTC. Translating gives CASGGEAGGGEQYF.

The chain couples TRBV5-6 to TRBJ2-7; possible D gene TRBD2, 5 bases. The CDR3 runs 15 residues. The germline CDR1 and CDR2 sequences are SGHDT and YYEEEE. Trimming removed 0 bases from V and 5 bases from J, with 15 bases in between. The CDR3 protein is CASSLGFGKMNEQYF. The CDR3 DNA is TGTGCCAGCAGCTTGGGGTTCGGGAAGATGAACGAGCAGTACTTC.

This chain connects TRBV7-9 to TRBJ2-3, with TRBD2 as a possible D gene (7 bases). The CDR3 contains 18 residues. V lost 1 base, J lost 1 base, and 18 bases lay in between. CDR1 and CDR2 (germline): SEHNR, FQNEAQ (reference sequence). The CDR3 is CASSLGGRGLAGTDTQYF. CDR3 in DNA: TGTGCCAGCAGCTTAGGGGGGCGCGGGCTAGCGGGCACAGATACGCAGTATTTT.

This chain links TRBV24-1 with TRBJ2-1; D might be TRBD2 (6 bases). The CDR3 length is 14 residues. Germline assignment: CDR1 KGHDR and CDR2 SFDVKD. The ends were cut back, 4 bases at V and 3 bases at J, with 9 bases in the middle. The CDR3 region has the DNA TGTGCCACCAGTGAGAGTAGCGGCTACAATGAGCAGTTCTTC. It specifies CATSESSGYNEQFF.

The rearrangement joins TRBV7-9 to TRBJ2-7; D may be TRBD2 (6 bases). V was cut by 3 bases and J by 5 bases, with 14 bases left in between. CDR3 length: 14 residues. The germline CDR1 and CDR2 sequences are SEHNR and FQNEAQ (reference sequence). CDR3 DNA: TGTGCCAGCAGCTTCCACGGGCGGGGAAACGAGCAGTACTTC. Its translation is CASSFHGRGNEQYF.

This CDR3 is CASSTGQGATTGELFF. The CDR3 coding sequence is TGCGCCAGCAGCACAGGACAGGGGGCGACCACCGGGGAGCTGTTTTTT. The chain has TRBV5-1 and TRBJ2-2; 11 bases agree with TRBD1. The CDR3 has 16 amino acids. J was trimmed by 4 bases and V by 4 bases; bases with no gene match: 6. CDR1 is SGHRS and CDR2 is YFSETQ in the germline V gene.

This clone has just one count. The CDR3 coding sequence is TGTGCCAGCAGCAGCCGACGGGACAGGGGAATCTCTGGGGCCAACGTCCTGACTTTC. Amino acids: CASSSRRDRGISGANVLTF. The chain has TRBV21-1 and TRBJ2-6; the D call TRBD1 from the table was never checked on the DNA. TRBV21-1 is an annotated pseudogene. CDR3 size: 19 residues.

Only one count was recorded for this clone. The junction departs from germline at one end; a sequencing error may be responsible. Other DNA sequences in the same sample also yield this CDR3. The chain recombines TRBV5-1 with TRBJ1-5; possibly TRBD1 for D (6 bases). Germline V gene lookup returns CDR1 SGHRS and CDR2 YFSETQ. This CDR3 is 14 amino acids long. The CDR3 nucleotides read TGCGCCAGCAGCTTGGCTGGGGGCAACCAGCCCCAGCATTTT. Translation: CASSLAGGNQPQHF.

The genes are TRBV2 and TRBJ2-2; TRBD1 is a possible D gene (5 bases). V was clipped by 7 bases and J by 2 bases, with 11 bases between them. The CDR3 consists of 14 residues. The germline V gene encodes CDR1 SNHLY and CDR2 FYNNEI. The CDR3 DNA sequence: TGTGCCAGCAAGAGTACAGGCAACACCGGGGAGCTGTTTTTT. This codes for CASKSTGNTGELFF.

The chain links TRBV30 to TRBJ2-1, with 12 nucleotides matching TRBD1. Germline V gene lookup returns CDR1 GTSNPN and CDR2 SVGIG (reference sequence). The CDR3 sequence is 14 residues long. J was trimmed by 6 bases and V by 4 bases; bases with no gene match: 4. Here the CDR3 DNA reads TGTGCCTGGACCCGGGACAGGGGGCTCAATGAGCAGTTCTTC. As protein: CAWTRDRGLNEQFF.

The chain couples TRBV7-9 to TRBJ2-2; D is unresolved. The CDR3 has 14 residues. Trimming stripped 4 bases from V and 4 bases from J, with 10 bases between. Germline V gene sequence: CDR1 SEHNR, CDR2 FQNEAQ (reference sequence). CDR3 amino acids: CASSSSRSTGELFF. As DNA, the CDR3 is TGTGCCAGCAGCTCAAGTAGAAGCACCGGGGAGCTGTTTTTT.